This T cell receptor (beta chain) was obtained from a study of cytomegalovirus exposure and HLA in healthy donors. Notes on the study in general: Analysis performed later found about 17,000 TCR beta sequences associated with HLA alleles at 0.05 false discovery rate.

PCR used 60 Vbeta primers and 13 Jbeta primers. Repertoires were generated with immunoSEQ multiplex PCR, while TCRdb's copy carries only in-frame clones and drops some. Recorded for this sample: approximately 68,000 clones. Germline CDR1 SGHTA, CDR2 FQGNSA. This CDR3 has 13 amino acids. On this clone itself: Its antigen is undetermined. One end of the junction is discordant with germline, which a read error may explain.

Every donor was a healthy person donating bone marrow. Donors had nominal health at sampling but likely had unrecorded immune exposures. The sample comprised PBMCs. The chain carries TRBV7-2 and TRBJ1-2; TRBD1 aligns across 9 bases. The sequence was obtained from a female donor in good health and CMV-seropositive. CDR3 protein: CASSSTGTGLSHF. The CDR3 DNA reads as TGTGCCAGCAGCTCAACCGGGACAGGGTTATCTCACTTC.